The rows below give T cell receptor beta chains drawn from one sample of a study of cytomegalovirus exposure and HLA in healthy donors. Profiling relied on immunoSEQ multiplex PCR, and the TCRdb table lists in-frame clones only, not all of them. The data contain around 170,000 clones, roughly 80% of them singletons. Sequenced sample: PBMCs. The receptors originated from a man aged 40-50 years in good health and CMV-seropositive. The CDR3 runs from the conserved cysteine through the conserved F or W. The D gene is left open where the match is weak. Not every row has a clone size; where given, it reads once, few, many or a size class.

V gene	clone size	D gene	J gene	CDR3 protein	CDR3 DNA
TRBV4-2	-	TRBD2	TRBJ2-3	CASSHSSGGTDTQYF	TGTGCCAGCAGCCACTCTAGCGGGGGAACAGATACGCAGTATTTT
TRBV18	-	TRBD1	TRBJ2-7	CASSLERQGGPYEQYF	TGTGCCAGCTCACTTGAACGACAGGGGGGCCCCTACGAGCAGTACTTC
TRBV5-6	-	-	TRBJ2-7	CASSFDSGVEQYF	TGTGCCAGCAGCTTCGATTCAGGGGTCGAGCAGTACTTC
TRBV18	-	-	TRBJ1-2	CASSPREGTRGYTF	TGTGCCAGCTCACCCCGCGAGGGTACCAGGGGCTACACCTTC
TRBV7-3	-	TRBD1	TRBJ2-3	CASSPRGTGDGTDTQYF	TGTGCCAGCAGCCCGCGCGGGACAGGGGATGGCACAGATACGCAGTATTTT
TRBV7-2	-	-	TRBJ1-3	CASSRPGSGNTIYF	TGTGCCAGCAGCCGGCCCGGGTCTGGAAACACCATATATTTT
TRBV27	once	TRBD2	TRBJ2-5	CATRKRGLAGGGETQYF	TGTGCCACTCGAAAAAGGGGACTAGCGGGGGGAGGTGAGACCCAGTACTTC
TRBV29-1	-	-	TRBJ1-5	CSVEEGGNQPQHF	TGCAGCGTTGAAGAAGGGGGCAATCAGCCCCAGCATTTT
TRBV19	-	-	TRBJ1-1	CASSLRHREATEAFF	TGTGCCAGTAGTCTACGACATAGGGAGGCCACTGAAGCTTTCTTT
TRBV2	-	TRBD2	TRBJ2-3	CAGRGSTDTQYF	TGTGCCGGGAGGGGAAGCACAGATACGCAGTATTTT
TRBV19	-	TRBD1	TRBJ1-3	CASSLYRTGTSGNTIYF	TGTGCCAGTAGTCTTTATAGGACAGGCACGTCTGGAAACACCATATATTTT
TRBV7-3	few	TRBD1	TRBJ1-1	CASSYRGNTEAFF	TGTGCCAGCAGCTACAGGGGGAACACTGAAGCTTTCTTT
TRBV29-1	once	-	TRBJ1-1	CSVKELYTEAFF	TGCAGCGTGAAAGAACTTTACACTGAAGCTTTCTTT
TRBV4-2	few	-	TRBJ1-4	CASSQDSGYEKLFF	TGTGCCAGCAGCCAAGATTCGGGGTATGAAAAACTGTTTTTT
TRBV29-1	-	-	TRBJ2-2	CSVPGATGELFF	TGCAGCGTCCCAGGGGCCACCGGGGAGCTGTTTTTT
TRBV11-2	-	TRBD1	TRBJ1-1	CASGQGGPEAFF	TGTGCATCGGGACAGGGGGGCCCTGAAGCTTTCTTT
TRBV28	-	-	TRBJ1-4	CASSPDRYREKLFF	TGTGCCAGCAGTCCTGACAGATACCGAGAAAAACTGTTTTTT
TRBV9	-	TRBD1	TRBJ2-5	CASSVGGGTETQYF	TGTGCCAGCAGCGTAGGAGGGGGCACAGAGACCCAGTACTTC
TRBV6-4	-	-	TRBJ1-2	CASSPGFSYGYTF	TGTGCCAGCAGTCCCGGGTTTTCTTATGGCTACACCTTC
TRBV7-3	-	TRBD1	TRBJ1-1	CASSLTGSRTEAFF	TGTGCCAGCAGCTTGACAGGGTCTCGCACTGAAGCTTTCTTT
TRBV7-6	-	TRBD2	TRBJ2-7	CASSLISRTSGSYEQYF	TGTGCCAGCAGCTTAATATCGAGGACTAGCGGATCCTACGAGCAGTACTTC
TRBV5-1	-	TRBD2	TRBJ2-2	CTSSKPGLAGGDTNTGELFF	TGCACCAGCAGCAAACCGGGACTAGCGGGGGGCGATACGAACACCGGGGAGCTGTTTTTT
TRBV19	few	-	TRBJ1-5	CASSIQNSNQPQHF	TGTGCCAGTAGTATCCAAAATAGCAATCAGCCCCAGCATTTT
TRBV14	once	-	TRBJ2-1	CASSQEEVAGLNEQFF	TGTGCCAGCAGCCAAGAAGAGGTAGCAGGGCTTAATGAGCAGTTCTTC
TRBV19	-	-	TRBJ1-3	CASSIGRTIYTIYF	TGTGCCAGTAGTATCGGCAGGACTATCTACACCATATATTTT
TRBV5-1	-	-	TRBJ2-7	CASSPSSVIYEQYF	TGCGCCAGCAGCCCATCTAGCGTCATCTACGAGCAGTACTTC
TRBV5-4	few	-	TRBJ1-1	CASSLMSRDLGTEAFF	TGTGCCAGCAGCTTGATGAGTCGGGACTTGGGCACTGAAGCTTTCTTT
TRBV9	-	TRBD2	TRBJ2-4	CASSVVVGGAKNIQYF	TGTGCCAGCAGCGTAGTCGTGGGGGGGGCCAAAAACATTCAGTACTTC
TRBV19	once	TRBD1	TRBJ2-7	CASSTQGDSYEQYF	TGTGCCAGTAGTACACAGGGGGACAGCTACGAGCAGTACTTC
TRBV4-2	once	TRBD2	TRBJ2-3	CASSLLGASGGAGVADTQYF	TGTGCCAGCAGCCTCCTCGGGGCTAGCGGGGGGGCCGGAGTGGCAGATACGCAGTATTTT
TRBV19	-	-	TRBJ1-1	CASSRDRWDTEAFF	TGTGCCAGTAGCCGCGACAGATGGGACACTGAAGCTTTCTTT
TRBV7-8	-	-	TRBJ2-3	CASIPQVAAASQYF	TGTGCCAGCATCCCTCAGGTTGCCGCTGCATCGCAGTATTTT
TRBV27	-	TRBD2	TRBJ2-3	CASSFQRLADTQYF	TGTGCCAGCAGTTTCCAGAGACTAGCGGATACGCAGTATTTT
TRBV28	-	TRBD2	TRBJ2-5	CASSWTDLLAGGLQETQYF	TGTGCCAGCAGTTGGACCGACCTACTAGCGGGGGGGCTACAAGAGACCCAGTACTTC
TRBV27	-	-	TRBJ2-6	CASKTGPGANVLTF	TGTGCCAGCAAAACGGGTCCTGGGGCCAACGTCCTGACTTTC
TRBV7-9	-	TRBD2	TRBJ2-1	CASSLRSSGVTDEQFF	TGTGCCAGCAGCTTACGGTCTAGCGGGGTAACGGATGAGCAGTTCTTC
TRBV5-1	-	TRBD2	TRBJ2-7	CASSLAGGSSHEQYF	TGCGCCAGCAGCCTGGCGGGGGGGTCTTCCCACGAGCAGTACTTC
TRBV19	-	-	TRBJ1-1	CASSIVGGNAEAFF	TGTGCCAGTAGTATAGTCGGCGGCAACGCTGAAGCTTTCTTT
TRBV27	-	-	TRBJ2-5	CASSAGSQETQYF	TGTGCCAGCAGTGCAGGGTCCCAAGAGACCCAGTACTTC
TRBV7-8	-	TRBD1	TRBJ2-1	CASSLRTGINLDEQFF	TGTGCCAGCAGCTTAAGGACAGGGATTAATCTAGATGAGCAGTTCTTC